The clone carrying this T cell receptor beta chain came up a few times. Its target is unknown. This sample was included in a study of T-cell memory formation after mild COVID-19. At the level of the study: Largely, TCR clusters stayed within a single donor.

TCRdb reanalysed the 5' RACE reads using MiXCR and keeps one entry per CDR3 protein. The data hold about 610,000 distinct CDR3 sequences, with around 16% observed a single time. V was clipped by 1 base and J by 6 bases, with 3 bases between them. The germline V gene encodes CDR1 KGHSH and CDR2 LQKENI. This CDR3 region has 12 residues. Findings and limits, study-wide: Most CD4+ clones that shrank were in CM and EM, while CD8+ ones turned up in EMRA. In pre-infection memory, a portion of responding clones appeared, which suggested that cross-reactive memory joined.

Sequenced: PBMCs or a T cell subset sorted from them (not recorded which). V gene TRBV18 combines with J gene TRBJ1-4; D not resolved. The receptor's source is an adult woman who had mild COVID-19 (a few samples of this study predate the infection). Cell type and time point are not known. CDR3 nucleotides: TGTGCCAGCTCACCACAGGATGAAAAACTGTTTTTT. This gives the protein CASSPQDEKLFF. Based on the CDR3 plus reference TRBV18 and TRBJ1-4, the full variable domain is NAGVMQNPRHLVRRRGQEARLRCSPMKGHSHVYWYRQLPEEGLKFMVYLQKENIIDESGMPKERFSAEFPKEGPSILRIQQVVRGDSAAYFCASSPQDEKLFFGSGTQLSVL.